This is a list of T cell receptor beta chains from one sample in a study of T cells in tumors after PD-1 blockade. The assay was immunoSEQ multiplex PCR, and TCRdb's table has in-frame clones only and misses some. This table has roughly 33,000 clones, around four fifths appearing once. Sequencing was performed on PBMCs, taken before anti-PD-1 treatment. The receptors originated from a human donor with basal cell carcinoma. Each CDR3 is given with its conserved first and last residue. A D gene is named only where the DNA matches it firmly. A row's size may be missing; if present it is once, few, many or a size class.

j_call,clone_size,v_call,cdr3_length,d_call,cdr3_aa,cdr3_nt
TRBJ1-5,medium-sized,TRBV3-1/TRBV3-2,16,TRBD1,CASSQRTGGGNQPQHF,TGTGCCAGCAGCCAAAGGACAGGGGGTGGCAATCAGCCCCAGCATTTT
TRBJ1-2,.,TRBV28,15,.,CASSLATGNRYGYTF,TGTGCCAGCAGTTTGGCTACAGGGAATAGGTATGGCTACACCTTC
TRBJ2-1,few,TRBV29-1,14,TRBD2,CSGTSGGSYNEQFF,TGCAGCGGGACTAGCGGAGGCTCCTACAATGAGCAGTTCTTC
TRBJ2-5,.,TRBV5-6,14,.,CASSLGTRGETQYF,TGTGCCAGCAGCTTAGGTACAAGGGGAGAGACCCAGTACTTC
TRBJ2-1,once,TRBV24-1,17,.,CATSEPSGTGIYNEQFF,TGTGCCACCAGTGAGCCTTCCGGGACGGGCATCTACAATGAGCAGTTCTTC
TRBJ2-1,few,TRBV3-1/TRBV3-2,15,TRBD2,CASSPIFRGVDEQFF,TGTGCCAGCAGCCCCATCTTTCGGGGGGTGGATGAGCAGTTCTTC
TRBJ2-3,.,TRBV7-2,16,TRBD1,CASSFSQGARGDTQYF,TGTGCCAGCAGCTTCTCTCAGGGGGCGCGCGGAGATACGCAGTATTTT
TRBJ2-5,.,TRBV28,16,TRBD2,CASSLAGGPMGETQYF,TGTGCCAGCAGTTTGGCGGGAGGGCCTATGGGGGAGACCCAGTACTTC
TRBJ1-5,few,TRBV7-2,14,.,CASSLGQGNQPQHF,TGTGCCAGCAGCTTAGGACAGGGCAATCAGCCCCAGCATTTT
TRBJ2-1,few,TRBV5-1,13,TRBD2,CASSLISGREQFF,TGCGCCAGCAGCTTGATTTCGGGGAGGGAACAGTTCTTC
TRBJ2-1,.,TRBV5-8,15,.,CASSLGTGSYNEQFF,TGTGCCAGCAGCTTGGGAACAGGGTCCTACAATGAGCAGTTCTTC
TRBJ2-4,few,TRBV9,14,.,CASSVSIAKNIQYF,TGTGCCAGCAGCGTGTCTATAGCCAAAAACATTCAGTACTTC
TRBJ2-7,.,TRBV5-5,16,.,CASSFNAPGPAGEQYF,TGTGCCAGCAGCTTTAACGCCCCGGGACCGGCGGGGGAGCAGTACTTC
TRBJ2-7,.,TRBV7-8,15,.,CASSWGTGSSYEQYF,TGTGCCAGCAGCTGGGGGACGGGGAGCTCCTACGAGCAGTACTTC
TRBJ2-5,once,TRBV6-2/TRBV6-3,13,.,CVSSLEATETQYF,TGTGTCAGCAGTTTGGAGGCAACTGAGACCCAGTACTTC
TRBJ2-7,.,TRBV4-3,15,.,CASSQAADFSYEQYF,TGCGCCAGCAGCCAAGCCGCAGATTTCTCCTACGAGCAGTACTTC
TRBJ1-2,.,TRBV19,14,.,CASMDGGGAGGYTF,TGTGCCAGTATGGACGGTGGAGGCGCAGGTGGCTACACCTTC
TRBJ1-2,.,TRBV30,14,TRBD1,CAWTYQGQFYGYTF,TGTGCCTGGACCTACCAGGGACAGTTCTATGGCTACACCTTC
TRBJ1-3,.,TRBV19,16,.,CASSIGGNMMGNTIYF,TGTGCCAGTAGTATAGGAGGGAATATGATGGGAAACACCATATATTTT
TRBJ2-1,few,TRBV9,14,.,CASTTGAAQDEQFF,TGTGCCAGTACAACGGGAGCGGCCCAGGATGAGCAGTTCTTC
TRBJ1-2,.,TRBV29-1,14,.,CSVREQGNPYGYTF,TGCAGCGTGAGGGAGCAGGGGAACCCCTATGGCTACACCTTC
TRBJ1-1,once,TRBV6-2/TRBV6-3,14,.,CASSYSGGLTEAFF,TGTGCCAGCAGTTACTCAGGGGGATTAACTGAAGCTTTCTTT
TRBJ2-1,once,TRBV19,12,.,CASSIDRGEQFF,TGTGCCAGTAGTATAGATCGAGGGGAGCAGTTCTTC
TRBJ1-1,few,TRBV5-1,16,TRBD1,CASSLAPDRGDTEAFF,TGCGCCAGCAGCTTGGCACCGGACAGGGGCGACACTGAAGCTTTCTTT
TRBJ1-5,few,TRBV19,16,.,CASSRAGRGRNQPQHF,TGTGCCAGTAGCAGGGCGGGCAGGGGCAGGAATCAGCCCCAGCATTTT
TRBJ2-7,.,TRBV28,15,.,CASSPGGPLTYEQYF,TGTGCCAGCAGTCCCGGAGGGCCACTAACCTACGAGCAGTACTTC
TRBJ2-7,.,TRBV12-3/TRBV12-4,13,.,CASSSWDGYEQYF,TGTGCCAGCAGTTCCTGGGACGGTTACGAGCAGTACTTC
TRBJ1-4,.,TRBV5-8,14,TRBD1,CASTLTGSNEKLFF,TGTGCCAGCACCCTGACAGGGAGTAATGAAAAACTGTTTTTT
TRBJ1-5,.,TRBV5-1,15,.,CASPPGRGPRQPQHF,TGCGCCAGCCCCCCGGGAAGGGGTCCTAGGCAGCCCCAGCATTTT
TRBJ2-2,.,TRBV18,15,TRBD1,CASSPGDRKTGELFF,TGTGCCAGCTCACCAGGGGACAGGAAAACCGGGGAGCTGTTTTTT
TRBJ2-1,once,TRBV20-1,15,TRBD2,CSASSTSGVYNEQFF,TGCAGTGCTAGTTCGACTAGCGGGGTTTACAATGAGCAGTTCTTC
TRBJ1-5,.,TRBV7-9,15,.,CASSLAGRDNQPQHF,TGTGCCAGCAGCTTAGCTGGAAGGGACAATCAGCCCCAGCATTTT
TRBJ2-3,.,TRBV7-2,14,TRBD2,CASSSSGSTDTQYF,TGTGCCAGCAGCTCTAGCGGGAGCACAGATACGCAGTATTTT
TRBJ2-5,.,TRBV7-2,13,.,CASRSGAQETQYF,TGTGCCAGCCGATCGGGGGCCCAAGAGACCCAGTACTTC
TRBJ2-3,.,TRBV12-5,14,.,CASGLTKTADTQYF,TGTGCTAGTGGTTTGACTAAGACGGCAGATACGCAGTATTTT
TRBJ2-7,.,TRBV7-2,16,.,CASSRPRTENSYEQYF,TGTGCCAGCAGCCGCCCGAGGACGGAGAATTCCTACGAGCAGTACTTC
TRBJ1-5,.,TRBV19,14,TRBD1,CASSTGQGNGPQHF,TGTGCCAGTAGTACCGGACAGGGAAACGGGCCCCAGCATTTT
TRBJ2-6,.,TRBV30,11,.,CAWSGANVLTF,TGTGCCTGGAGTGGGGCCAACGTCCTGACTTTC
TRBJ2-1,.,TRBV13,16,.,CASSGWSPRGNHEQFF,TGTGCCAGCAGCGGTTGGTCTCCACGGGGAAACCATGAGCAGTTCTTC
TRBJ1-2,.,TRBV27,14,.,CASSLNSQTYGYTF,TGTGCCAGCAGTTTGAACAGTCAGACCTATGGCTACACCTTC
TRBJ1-6,few,TRBV2,15,.,CASSDGGGPNSPLHF,TGTGCCAGCAGCGACGGGGGGGGGCCGAATTCACCCCTCCACTTT
TRBJ1-6,.,TRBV9,12,.,CASSVRGPPLHF,TGTGCCAGCAGCGTTCGTGGGCCACCCCTCCACTTT
TRBJ1-3,.,TRBV6-5,15,.,CASSYSGDSGNTIYF,TGTGCCAGCAGTTACTCAGGGGACTCTGGAAACACCATATATTTT
TRBJ2-7,.,TRBV19,13,.,CASRTGSSYEQYF,TGTGCCAGCCGGACTGGGAGCTCCTACGAGCAGTACTTC
TRBJ1-4,.,TRBV6-5,12,.,CATRDRNEKLFF,TGTGCCACCAGAGACAGGAACGAAAAACTGTTTTTT
TRBJ2-3,.,TRBV19,14,TRBD2,CASSRGREADTQYF,TGTGCCAGTAGCCGCGGGAGGGAGGCAGATACGCAGTATTTT
TRBJ2-5,.,TRBV24-1,17,.,CATSDPGETSGRETQYF,TGTGCCACCAGTGACCCCGGGGAGACAAGCGGACGGGAGACCCAGTACTTC
TRBJ1-1,.,TRBV5-1,15,.,CASSARRGLNTEAFF,TGCGCCAGCAGCGCCCGCAGGGGCTTGAACACTGAAGCTTTCTTT
TRBJ2-1,.,TRBV7-2,16,TRBD2,CASSTYSGRAGNEQFF,TGTGCCAGCAGCACCTATAGCGGGAGGGCCGGTAATGAGCAGTTCTTC
TRBJ1-6,once,TRBV29-1,19,.,CSVEGGEGIGPNGNSPLHF,TGCAGCGTTGAAGGAGGAGAGGGAATCGGACCTAACGGAAATTCACCCCTCCACTTT
TRBJ2-2,.,TRBV4-1,18,TRBD2,CASSQPLGGRERDGELFF,TGCGCCAGCAGCCAACCCCTGGGCGGGAGGGAGAGGGACGGGGAGCTGTTTTTT
TRBJ2-3,.,TRBV6-5,13,.,CATLKEGTDTQYF,TGTGCCACTCTAAAAGAGGGCACAGATACGCAGTATTTT
TRBJ2-7,.,TRBV30,14,.,CAWERGLADYEQYF,TGTGCCTGGGAACGGGGACTGGCCGACTACGAGCAGTACTTC
TRBJ1-2,.,TRBV30,11,.,CAWSVQAGYTF,TGTGCCTGGAGTGTACAGGCTGGCTACACCTTC
TRBJ1-2,.,TRBV29-1,13,TRBD1,CSVDTGGNYGYTF,TGCAGCGTTGATACAGGGGGCAACTATGGCTACACCTTC